What follows are 8 T cell receptor beta chains derived from one specimen sequenced in a study of shared clonotypes between healthy human individuals. The table came from immunoSEQ multiplex PCR; TCRdb's copy has only in-frame clones and leaves some out. The sample lists roughly 1,500,000 clones; 95% to 99% were seen once. Sequencing used naive CD4+ T cells sorted from blood. As for subset: CD45RA+ positively selected. These receptors were obtained from a young man in good health.

The V and J genes are TRBV18 and TRBJ2-4, with TRBD2 as a possible D gene (5 bases). The CDR3 spans 15 residues. Germline-derived CDR1 and CDR2 are KGHSH and LQKENI. The V gene lost 3 bases and the J gene lost 6 bases, with 15 bases spanning the gap. This chain's CDR3 is CASSPQRSGGNIQYF. CDR3 in DNA: TGTGCCAGCTCACCGCAAAGGAGTGGAGGAAACATTCAGTACTTC.

J is TRBJ2-2 and V is TRBV11-3; D not resolved. Germline assignment: CDR1 SGHNT and CDR2 YENEEA. The length of the CDR3 is 13 residues. Trimming took off 4 bases at V and 5 bases at J, with 8 bases between the two ends. CDR3 in amino acids: CASSWAPTGELFF. CDR3 DNA: TGTGCCAGCAGCTGGGCCCCTACCGGGGAGCTGTTTTTT. The full variable domain, with the rest looked up from reference TRBV11-3 and TRBJ2-2, is EAGVVQSPRYKIIEKKQPVAFWCNPISGHNTLYWYLQNLGQGPELLIRYENEEAVDDSQLPKDRFSAERLKGVDSTLKIQPAELGDSAVYLCASSWAPTGELFFGEGSRLTVL.

The J gene is TRBJ1-2, the V gene TRBV28; D is unresolved. Trimming pared 3 bases from V and 4 bases from J, leaving 9 bases between. In germline, CDR1 is MDHEN, CDR2 SYDVKM. This CDR3 comprises 13 residues. CDR3 nucleotides: TGTGCCAGCAGTTTCAACGGAATCTATGGCTACACCTTC. Its translation is CASSFNGIYGYTF.

V is TRBV7-2 and J is TRBJ2-7; TRBD2 matches at 12 bases. The ends lost 5 bases at V and 8 bases at J; junction bases unmatched: 4. CDR3 size: 13 residues. Germline values: CDR1 SGHTA, CDR2 FQGNSA. The CDR3 DNA reads TGTGCCAGCAGCGAGAGGACTAGCGGGAAGCAGTACTTC. This codes for CASSERTSGKQYF.

CDR3 DNA: TGTGCCAGCAGCCCTTTAGCGGGAAGGGGTAATGAGCAGTTCTTC. Encoded protein: CASSPLAGRGNEQFF. The chain is built from TRBV11-2 and TRBJ2-1, with 8 bases lining up with TRBD2. The CDR3 has 15 amino acids. Germline loops: CDR1 SGHAT, CDR2 FQNNGV. The J segment lost 7 bases and the V segment lost 5 bases, leaving 10 bases of the junction unmatched.

The chain employs TRBV30 and TRBJ1-2, with D perhaps TRBD1 (5 bases). Between the trimmed V and J ends, which lost 2 bases and 5 bases, there was a span of 9 bases. Germline V CDR1 and CDR2: GTSNPN, SVGIG (reference sequence). This CDR3 comprises 12 residues. CDR3 nucleotide sequence: TGTGCCTGGAGTCGAGACAGTTATGGCTACACCTTC. Translated, it gives CAWSRDSYGYTF.

CDR3 DNA: TGCGCCAGCAACCCTTCAGGGGACCCCTATGGCTACACCTTC. Translating gives CASNPSGDPYGYTF. The chain links TRBV5-1 to TRBJ1-2; D perhaps matches TRBD1 (6 bases). The CDR3 length is 14 residues. V lost 6 bases, J lost 4 bases, and 16 bases lay in between. Germline CDR1 and CDR2: SGHRS and YFSETQ.

This clone was recorded only once. The V gene is TRBV6-1, the J gene TRBJ2-7; D not certain. Germline assignment: CDR1 MNHNS and CDR2 SASEGT. The V and J ends lost 2 bases and 0 bases respectively, with 11 bases between them. The CDR3 extends over 15 amino acids. The CDR3 bases are TGTGCCAGCAGTGAATTAAGGACGCGCTCCTACGAGCAGTACTTC. Protein product: CASSELRTRSYEQYF.